Presented here are 20 T cell receptor beta chains from one specimen sequenced in a study of cytomegalovirus exposure and HLA in healthy donors. PCR employed 60 Vbeta and 13 Jbeta primers. Method: immunoSEQ multiplex PCR; TCRdb's copy keeps in-frame clones and lacks some. The sample yields about 180,000 clones, 75% to 90% seen once. Material for sequencing was PBMCs. The receptor source for this set is a man aged 30-40 years in good health and CMV-seropositive.

The chain links TRBV14 to TRBJ1-2; possible D gene TRBD1, 5 bases. Germline V gives CDR1 SGHDN, CDR2 FVKESK. The CDR3 runs to 15 residues. V lost 1 base, J lost 3 bases, and 12 bases lay in between. CDR3 residues: CASSQGGTWDYGYTF. CDR3 bases: TGTGCCAGCAGCCAAGGCGGGACCTGGGACTATGGCTACACCTTC.

V and J are TRBV5-6 and TRBJ2-5; tentative D call: TRBD1 (6 bases). The tail of the sequence fits TRBJ2-7 better, so the J call may be wrong. Germline values: CDR1 SGHDT, CDR2 YYEEEE. The CDR3 length is 16 residues. DNA of the CDR3: TGTGCCAGCAGCTTGATTATACAGGGTAATCTCAACGAGCAGTACTTC. Translating gives CASSLIIQGNLNEQYF.

This clone has just one count. The rearrangement uses TRBV30 and TRBJ1-3, with no clear D. The CDR3 runs 16 residues. V lost 4 bases, J lost 0 bases, and 16 bases lay in between. CDR1 GTSNPN and CDR2 SVGIG come from the germline V gene (reference sequence). The CDR3 region has the DNA TGTGCCTGGACCCTCCCCGGGTATTACTCTGGAAACACCATATATTTT. Its translation: CAWTLPGYYSGNTIYF.

This rearrangement joins TRBV5-1 to TRBJ2-5; a possible D gene is TRBD1 (5 bases). Trimming took off 2 bases at V and 5 bases at J, with 10 bases between the two ends. The CDR3 spans 13 residues. The germline CDR1 and CDR2 sequences are SGHRS and YFSETQ. The CDR3 reads CASSFQGSETQYF. DNA for the CDR3: TGCGCCAGCAGCTTTCAGGGTAGCGAGACCCAGTACTTC.

This clone was picked up a small number of times. At one of its ends the junction is not consistent with the germline gene, which may arise from a read error. The chain has TRBV7-9 and TRBJ1-1, with 7 bases identical to TRBD1. The germline gives CDR1 SEHNR, CDR2 FQNEAQ (reference sequence). The CDR3 has 15 amino acids. The CDR3 DNA reads TGTTCCAGCAGCGCAGACAGGGCCGGGAACACTGAAGCTTTCTTT. Translated: CSSSADRAGNTEAFF. Complete variable domain (other parts from reference TRBV7-9 and TRBJ1-1): DTGVSQNPRHKITKRGQNVTFRCDPISEHNRLYWYRQTLGQGPEFLTYFQNEAQLEKSRLLSDRFSAERPKGSFSTLEIQRTEQGDSAMYLCSSSADRAGNTEAFFGQGTRLTVV.

The chain recombines TRBV19 with TRBJ1-3, with D possibly being TRBD1 (5 bases). Per germline, CDR1 LNHDA and CDR2 SQIVND (reference sequence). This CDR3 has 16 residues. The germline V and J ends were trimmed by 4 bases and 6 bases, with 19 bases remaining between them. The CDR3 DNA reads TGTGCCAGTAGTACATCGCACAGGAGTTGGGTAAACACCATATATTTT. Translating it yields CASSTSHRSWVNTIYF.

This clone was seen a single time. This rearrangement joins TRBV27 to TRBJ1-4; the match to TRBD1 covers 8 bases. Losses at the gene ends were 4 bases for V and 8 bases for J; bases not matched to a gene: 3. The CDR3 extends over 13 amino acids. Germline lookup yields CDR1 MNHEY and CDR2 SMNVEV (reference sequence). The CDR3 loop reads CASSWGQEEKLFF. The CDR3 DNA sequence: TGTGCCAGCAGTTGGGGACAGGAAGAAAAACTGTTTTTT.

The genes are TRBV6-4 and TRBJ1-2, with 9 bases that match TRBD1. V shed 5 bases and J 6 bases; nucleotides not matched to a gene: 10. CDR3 length equals 15 residues. CDR1 is MRHNA and CDR2 is SNTAGT in the germline V gene. CDR3 bases: TGTGCCAGCAGTCCCCAAACAGGGGGCTGGAATGGCTACACCTTC. Its translation is CASSPQTGGWNGYTF.

This clone has a handful of counts. The rearrangement uses TRBV6-6 and TRBJ2-1; no reliable D call. Trimming removed 2 bases at V and 5 bases at J, with 7 bases between. The CDR3 sequence is 13 residues long. Germline V gene lookup returns CDR1 MNHNY and CDR2 SVGAGI (reference sequence). In nucleotides, the CDR3 is TGTGCCAGCAGTTACCGAGTCCACAATGAGCAGTTCTTC. Translation gives CASSYRVHNEQFF.

The chain carries TRBV5-1 and TRBJ1-3, with D hard to call. The V gene's germline CDR1 is SGHRS and CDR2 YFSETQ. The CDR3 extends over 16 amino acids. V shed 0 bases and J shed 0 bases, with 10 bases lying between them. The CDR3: CASSLAPLSSGNTIYF. The CDR3, as DNA: TGCGCCAGCAGCTTGGCACCACTGAGCTCTGGAAACACCATATATTTT.

This clone was detected only a few times. The chain joins TRBV19 to TRBJ2-7, with D possibly TRBD1 on 5 matching bases. The CDR3 covers 13 residues. The V gene lost 3 bases and the J gene lost 2 bases, with 8 bases spanning the gap. The V gene's germline CDR1 is LNHDA and CDR2 SQIVND (reference sequence). This chain's CDR3 is CASSIAGPYEQYF. The CDR3 DNA sequence: TGTGCCAGTAGTATCGCAGGGCCCTACGAGCAGTACTTC.

This chain links TRBV5-1 with TRBJ1-1; D is unclear. Between the trimmed V and J ends, which lost 5 bases and 1 base, there was a span of 15 bases. Germline CDR1 reads SGHRS; CDR2 reads YFSETQ. The CDR3 length is 15 residues. The CDR3 is CASRRERDPNTEAFF. CDR3 sequence (DNA): TGCGCCAGCAGGCGAGAACGGGATCCGAACACTGAAGCTTTCTTT.

This clone has more than one count but fewer than ten. J is TRBJ1-2 and V is TRBV6-1; D not resolved. This CDR3 spans 14 amino acids. CDR1 is MNHNS, CDR2 SASEGT, per germline. Between the trimmed V and J ends, which lost 7 bases and 2 bases, there was a span of 14 bases. The CDR3 reads CASMWASANYGYTF. DNA of the CDR3: TGTGCCAGCATGTGGGCGTCCGCGAACTATGGCTACACCTTC.

The V call is TRBV28, the J call TRBJ2-1; D remains unclear. The germline V gene encodes CDR1 MDHEN and CDR2 SYDVKM. Trimming removed 4 bases at V and 4 bases at J, with 8 bases between. The CDR3 is 13 residues long. CDR3 DNA sequence: TGTGCCAGCAGTTCTCGGCGGTACAATGAGCAGTTCTTC. As protein: CASSSRRYNEQFF.

The chain recombines TRBV4-1 with TRBJ2-7, with 10 bases matching TRBD2. This CDR3 has 18 residues. The junction had 15 bases not matched to a gene; V was cut back by 2 bases and J by 5 bases. Per the germline V gene, CDR1 is MGHRA and CDR2 is YSYEKL. The CDR3 protein is CASSQKIGTGTSANEQYF. In DNA form, the CDR3 reads TGCGCCAGCAGCCAAAAGATCGGAACCGGGACTAGCGCGAACGAGCAGTACTTC.

The J gene is TRBJ2-1, the V gene TRBV4-1, with 8 bases that match TRBD1. Germline CDR1 reads MGHRA; CDR2 reads YSYEKL. This CDR3 spans 13 amino acids. The ends lost 2 bases at V and 12 bases at J; junction bases unmatched: 6. CDR3 region: CASSQQGAIGQFF. In DNA form, the CDR3 reads TGCGCCAGCAGCCAACAGGGGGCGATTGGGCAGTTCTTC.

This clone was picked up one time. This chain uses TRBV18 with TRBJ2-1; TRBD2 might be the D (7 bases). The V end lost 2 bases, the J end lost 4 bases, and 12 bases lay between the germline ends. This CDR3 region has 15 residues. From germline, CDR1 is KGHSH and CDR2 LQKENI. For the CDR3, the DNA is TGTGCCAGCTCACCAGGGGGGGGCAGATACAATGAGCAGTTCTTC. This gives the protein CASSPGGGRYNEQFF. Supplemented by reference TRBV18 and TRBJ2-1, the full variable domain reads NAGVMQNPRHLVRRRGQEARLRCSPMKGHSHVYWYRQLPEEGLKFMVYLQKENIIDESGMPKERFSAEFPKEGPSILRIQQVVRGDSAAYFCASSPGGGRYNEQFFGPGTRLTVL.

The chain uses TRBV5-1 and TRBJ2-5; D might be TRBD1 (6 bases). The CDR3 runs 13 residues. Trimming left V 5 bases short and J 2 bases short, with 10 bases between. CDR1 is SGHRS, CDR2 YFSETQ, per germline. The CDR3 region is CASRQGQQETQYF. DNA for the CDR3: TGCGCCAGCAGACAAGGACAGCAAGAGACCCAGTACTTC.

The chain has TRBV6-4 and TRBJ1-5, with a weak D call TRBD1 (6 bases). The CDR3 consists of 15 residues. With 8 bases removed from V and 4 bases from J, the gap between germline ends came to 18 bases. Germline loops: CDR1 MRHNA, CDR2 SNTAGT. The CDR3 DNA follows: TGTGCCAGCTCCCCCGAGACAGGACCTAATCAGCCCCAGCATTTT. This translates into CASSPETGPNQPQHF.

This clone was observed a few times. The gene calls are TRBV7-2 and TRBJ2-7, with 11 bases that match TRBD2. The CDR3 totals 15 residues. V lost 5 bases, J lost 4 bases, and 7 bases stayed unmatched. CDR1 is SGHTA and CDR2 is FQGNSA in the germline V gene. CDR3 in amino acids: CASSPRLAGQYEQYF. The CDR3 DNA sequence: TGTGCCAGCAGCCCTAGACTAGCGGGGCAGTACGAGCAGTACTTC.